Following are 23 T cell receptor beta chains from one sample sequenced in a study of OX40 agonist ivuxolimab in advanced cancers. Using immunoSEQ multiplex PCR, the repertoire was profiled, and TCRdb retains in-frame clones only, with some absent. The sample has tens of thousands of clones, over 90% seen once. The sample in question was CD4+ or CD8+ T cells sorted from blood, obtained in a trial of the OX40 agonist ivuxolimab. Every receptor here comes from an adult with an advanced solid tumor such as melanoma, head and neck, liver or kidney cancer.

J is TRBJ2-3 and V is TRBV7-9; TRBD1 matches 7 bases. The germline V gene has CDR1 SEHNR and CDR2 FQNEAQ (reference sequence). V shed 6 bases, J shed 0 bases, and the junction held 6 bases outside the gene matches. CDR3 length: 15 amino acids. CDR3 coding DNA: TGTGCCAGCAGACTGGGACAGCCTAGCACAGATACGCAGTATTTT. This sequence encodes CASRLGQPSTDTQYF.

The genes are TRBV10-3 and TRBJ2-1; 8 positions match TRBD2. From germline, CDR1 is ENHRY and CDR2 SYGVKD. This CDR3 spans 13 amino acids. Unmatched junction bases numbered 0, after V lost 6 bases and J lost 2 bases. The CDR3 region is CAIRAGAYNEQFF. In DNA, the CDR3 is TGTGCCATCAGAGCGGGGGCCTACAATGAGCAGTTCTTC.

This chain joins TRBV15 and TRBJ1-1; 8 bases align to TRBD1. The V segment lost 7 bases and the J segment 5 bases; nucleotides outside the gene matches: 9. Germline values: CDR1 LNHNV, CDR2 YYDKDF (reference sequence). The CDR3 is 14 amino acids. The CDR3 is CATIPDRGRTEAFF. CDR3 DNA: TGTGCCACCATCCCTGACAGGGGCCGAACTGAAGCTTTCTTT.

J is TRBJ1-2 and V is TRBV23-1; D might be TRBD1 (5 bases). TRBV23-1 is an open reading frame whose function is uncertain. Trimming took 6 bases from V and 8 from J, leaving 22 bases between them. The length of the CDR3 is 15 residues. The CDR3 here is CASSHRFQNDGGYTF. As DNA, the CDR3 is TGCGCCAGCAGCCACAGGTTCCAAAACGACGGGGGCTACACCTTC.

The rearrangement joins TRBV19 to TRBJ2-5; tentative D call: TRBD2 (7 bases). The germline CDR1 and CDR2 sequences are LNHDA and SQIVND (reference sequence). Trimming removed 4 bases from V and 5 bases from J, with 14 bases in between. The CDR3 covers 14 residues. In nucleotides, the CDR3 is TGTGCCAGTAGTAGGGGGGGCGCGGCGGAGACCCAGTACTTC. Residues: CASSRGGAAETQYF.

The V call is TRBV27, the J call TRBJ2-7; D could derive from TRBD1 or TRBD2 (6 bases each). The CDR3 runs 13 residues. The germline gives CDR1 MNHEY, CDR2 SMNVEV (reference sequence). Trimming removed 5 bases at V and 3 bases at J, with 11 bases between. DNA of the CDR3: TGTGCCAGCAGTGCGGGACAAGTCTACGAGCAGTACTTC. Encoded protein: CASSAGQVYEQYF.

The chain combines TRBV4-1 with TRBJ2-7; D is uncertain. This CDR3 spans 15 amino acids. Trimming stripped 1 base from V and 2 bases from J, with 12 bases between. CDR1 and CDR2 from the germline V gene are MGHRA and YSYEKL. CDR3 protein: CASSQVASRAYEQYF. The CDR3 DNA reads TGCGCCAGCAGCCAAGTCGCTAGTAGGGCCTACGAGCAGTACTTC.

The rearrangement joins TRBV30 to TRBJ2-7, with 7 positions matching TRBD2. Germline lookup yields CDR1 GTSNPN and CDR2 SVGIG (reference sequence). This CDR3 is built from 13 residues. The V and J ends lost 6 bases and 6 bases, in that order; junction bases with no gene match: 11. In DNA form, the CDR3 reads TGTGCCTGCCAACCGGGACTATTGTTCGAGCAGTACTTC. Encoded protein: CACQPGLLFEQYF.

CDR3 nucleotides: TGTGCCAGCAGTTCGGTTAACACTGAAGCTTTCTTT. Protein: CASSSVNTEAFF. The chain is built from TRBV27 and TRBJ1-1; D gene uncertain. The germline V gene has CDR1 MNHEY and CDR2 SMNVEV (reference sequence). There are 12 residues in the CDR3. Trimming took 4 bases from V and 2 from J, leaving 5 bases between them.

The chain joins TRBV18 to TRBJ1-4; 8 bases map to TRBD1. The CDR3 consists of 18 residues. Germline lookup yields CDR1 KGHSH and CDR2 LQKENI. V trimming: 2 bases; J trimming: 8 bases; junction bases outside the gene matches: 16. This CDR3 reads CASSPRISEDRAYEKLFF. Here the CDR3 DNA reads TGTGCCAGCTCACCAAGGATTAGCGAGGACAGGGCATACGAAAAACTGTTTTTT.

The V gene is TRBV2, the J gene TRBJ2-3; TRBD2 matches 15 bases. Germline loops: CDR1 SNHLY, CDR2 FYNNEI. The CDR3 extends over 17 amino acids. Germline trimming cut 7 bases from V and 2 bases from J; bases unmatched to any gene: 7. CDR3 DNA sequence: TGTGCCAGCACTGAGGGACTAGCGGGAGGAATCACAGATACGCAGTATTTT. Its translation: CASTEGLAGGITDTQYF. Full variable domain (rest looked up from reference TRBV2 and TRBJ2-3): EPEVTQTPSHQVTQMGQEVILRCVPISNHLYFYWYRQILGQKVEFLVSFYNNEISEKSEIFDDQFSVERPDGSNFTLKIRSTKLEDSAMYFCASTEGLAGGITDTQYFGPGTRLTVL.

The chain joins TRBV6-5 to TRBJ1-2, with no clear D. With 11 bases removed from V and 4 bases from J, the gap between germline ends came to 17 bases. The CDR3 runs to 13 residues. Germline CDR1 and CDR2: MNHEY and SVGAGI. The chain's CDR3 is CAASGARLYGYTF. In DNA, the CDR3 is TGTGCCGCCTCTGGAGCTCGGCTCTATGGCTACACCTTC.

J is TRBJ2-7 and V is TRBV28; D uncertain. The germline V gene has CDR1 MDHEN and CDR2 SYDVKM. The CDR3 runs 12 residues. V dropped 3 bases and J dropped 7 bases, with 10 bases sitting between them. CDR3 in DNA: TGTGCCAGCAGTTTCACGGGTCGGGAGCAGTACTTC. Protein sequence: CASSFTGREQYF. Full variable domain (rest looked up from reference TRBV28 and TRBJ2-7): DVKVTQSSRYLVKRTGEKVFLECVQDMDHENMFWYRQDPGLGLRLIYFSYDVKMKEKGDIPEGYSVSREKKERFSLILESASTNQTSMYLCASSFTGREQYFGPGTRLTVT.

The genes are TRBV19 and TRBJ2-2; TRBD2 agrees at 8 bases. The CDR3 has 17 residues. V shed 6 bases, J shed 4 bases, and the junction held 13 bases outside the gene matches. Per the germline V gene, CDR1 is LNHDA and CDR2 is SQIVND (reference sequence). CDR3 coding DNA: TGTGCCAGTAGCACCCCCACGGGAGGGCGGGGCACCGGGGAGCTGTTTTTT. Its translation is CASSTPTGGRGTGELFF. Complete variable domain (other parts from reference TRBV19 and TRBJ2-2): DGGITQSPKYLFRKEGQNVTLSCEQNLNHDAMYWYRQDPGQGLRLIYYSQIVNDFQKGDIAEGYSVSREKKESFPLTVTSAQKNPTAFYLCASSTPTGGRGTGELFFGEGSRLTVL.

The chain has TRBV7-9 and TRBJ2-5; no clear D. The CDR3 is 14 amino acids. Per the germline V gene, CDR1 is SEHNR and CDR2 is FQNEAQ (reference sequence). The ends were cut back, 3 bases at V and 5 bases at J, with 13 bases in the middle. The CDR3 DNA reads TGTGCCAGCAGCTTCTCCGCGGATCTGGAGACCCAGTACTTC. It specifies CASSFSADLETQYF.

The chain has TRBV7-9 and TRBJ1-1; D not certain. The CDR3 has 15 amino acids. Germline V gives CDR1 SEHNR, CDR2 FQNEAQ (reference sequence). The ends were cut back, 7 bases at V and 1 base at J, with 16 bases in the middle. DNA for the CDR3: TGTGCCAGCACCCCCCGGAGGGTCGCGAACACTGAAGCTTTCTTT. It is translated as CASTPRRVANTEAFF.

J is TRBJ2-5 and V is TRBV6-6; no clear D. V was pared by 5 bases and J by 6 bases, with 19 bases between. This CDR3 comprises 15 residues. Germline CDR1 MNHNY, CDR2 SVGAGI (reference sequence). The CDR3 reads CASSRPGPLGKTQYF. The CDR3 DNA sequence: TGTGCCAGCAGTCGTCCCGGGCCCCTCGGAAAGACCCAGTACTTC.

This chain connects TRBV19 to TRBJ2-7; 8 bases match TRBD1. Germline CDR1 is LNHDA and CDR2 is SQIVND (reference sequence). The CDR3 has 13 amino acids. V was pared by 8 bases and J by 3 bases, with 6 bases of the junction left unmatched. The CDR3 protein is CASWEDRDYEQYF. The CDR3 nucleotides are TGTGCCAGTTGGGAGGACAGGGACTACGAGCAGTACTTC.

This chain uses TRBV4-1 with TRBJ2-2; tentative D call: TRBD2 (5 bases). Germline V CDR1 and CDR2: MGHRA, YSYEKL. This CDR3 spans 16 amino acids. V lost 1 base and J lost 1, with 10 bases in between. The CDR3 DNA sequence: TGCGCCAGCAGCCAAGGGTTAGGAGGGAACACCGGGGAGCTGTTTTTT. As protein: CASSQGLGGNTGELFF.

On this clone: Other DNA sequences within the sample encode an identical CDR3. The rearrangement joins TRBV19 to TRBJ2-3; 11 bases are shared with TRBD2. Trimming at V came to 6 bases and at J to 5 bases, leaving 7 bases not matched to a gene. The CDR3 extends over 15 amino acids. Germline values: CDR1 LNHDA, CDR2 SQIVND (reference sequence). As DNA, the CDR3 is TGTGCCAGTAGCATACTAGCGGGGGTGGTAGATACGCAGTATTTT. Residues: CASSILAGVVDTQYF.

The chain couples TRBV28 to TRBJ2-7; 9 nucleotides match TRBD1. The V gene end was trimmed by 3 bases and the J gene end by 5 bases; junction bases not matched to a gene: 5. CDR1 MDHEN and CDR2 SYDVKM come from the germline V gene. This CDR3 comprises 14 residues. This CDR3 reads CASSLGQGWDEQYF. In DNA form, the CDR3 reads TGTGCCAGCAGTTTGGGACAGGGTTGGGACGAGCAGTACTTC. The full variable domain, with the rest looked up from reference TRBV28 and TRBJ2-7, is DVKVTQSSRYLVKRTGEKVFLECVQDMDHENMFWYRQDPGLGLRLIYFSYDVKMKEKGDIPEGYSVSREKKERFSLILESASTNQTSMYLCASSLGQGWDEQYFGPGTRLTVT.

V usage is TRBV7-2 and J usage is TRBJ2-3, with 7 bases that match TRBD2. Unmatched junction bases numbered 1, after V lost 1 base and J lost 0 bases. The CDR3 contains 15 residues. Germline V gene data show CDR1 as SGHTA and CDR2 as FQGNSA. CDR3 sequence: CASSLGEGSTDTQYF. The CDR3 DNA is TGTGCCAGCAGCTTAGGGGAGGGGAGCACAGATACGCAGTATTTT.

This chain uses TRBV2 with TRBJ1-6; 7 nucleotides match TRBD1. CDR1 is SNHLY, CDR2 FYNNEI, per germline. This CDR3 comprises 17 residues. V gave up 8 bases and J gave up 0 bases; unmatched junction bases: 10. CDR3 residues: CASGRDRQSSYNSPLHF. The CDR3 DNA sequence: TGTGCCAGCGGCCGGGACAGACAGAGCTCCTATAATTCACCCCTCCACTTT.